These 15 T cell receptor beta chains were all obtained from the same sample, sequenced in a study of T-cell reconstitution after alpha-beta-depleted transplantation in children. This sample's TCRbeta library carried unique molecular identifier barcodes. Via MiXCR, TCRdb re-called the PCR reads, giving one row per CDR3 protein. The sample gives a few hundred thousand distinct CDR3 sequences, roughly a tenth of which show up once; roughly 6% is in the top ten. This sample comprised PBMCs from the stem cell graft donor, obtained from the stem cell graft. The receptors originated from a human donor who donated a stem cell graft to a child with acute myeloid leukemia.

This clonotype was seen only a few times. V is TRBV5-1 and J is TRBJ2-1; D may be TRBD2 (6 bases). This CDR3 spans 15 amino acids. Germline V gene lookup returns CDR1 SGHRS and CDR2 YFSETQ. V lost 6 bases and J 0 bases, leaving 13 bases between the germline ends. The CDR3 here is CASTVSGSSYNEQFF. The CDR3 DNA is TGCGCCAGCACCGTTAGCGGTAGCTCCTACAATGAGCAGTTCTTC.

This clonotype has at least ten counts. The CDR3 is CSVVGTLYEQYF. CDR3 nucleotides: TGCAGCGTGGTCGGGACACTCTACGAGCAGTACTTC. The chain couples TRBV29-1 to TRBJ2-7; TRBD1 might be the D (6 bases). Germline loops: CDR1 SQVTM, CDR2 ANQGSEA. The CDR3 contains 12 residues. V dropped 6 bases and J dropped 3 bases, with 12 bases sitting between them.

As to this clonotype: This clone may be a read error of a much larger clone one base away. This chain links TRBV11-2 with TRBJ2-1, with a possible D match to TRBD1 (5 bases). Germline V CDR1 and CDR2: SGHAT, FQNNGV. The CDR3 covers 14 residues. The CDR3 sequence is CASSLVYTDNDQFF. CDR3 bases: TGTGCCAGCAGCTTAGTTTATACGGACAATGATCAGTTCTTC. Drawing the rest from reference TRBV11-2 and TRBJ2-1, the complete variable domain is EAGVAQSPRYKIIEKRQSVAFWCNPISGHATLYWYQQILGQGPKLLIQFQNNGVVDDSQLPKDRFSAERLKGVDSTLKIQPAKLEDSAVYLCASSLVYTDNDQFFGPGTRLTVL.

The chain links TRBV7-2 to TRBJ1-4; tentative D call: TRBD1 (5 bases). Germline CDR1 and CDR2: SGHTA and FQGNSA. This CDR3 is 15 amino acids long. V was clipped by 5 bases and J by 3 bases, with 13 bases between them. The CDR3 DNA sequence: TGTGCCAGCAGCCCCCACCGGGGCCCTAATGAAAAACTGTTTTTT. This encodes CASSPHRGPNEKLFF.

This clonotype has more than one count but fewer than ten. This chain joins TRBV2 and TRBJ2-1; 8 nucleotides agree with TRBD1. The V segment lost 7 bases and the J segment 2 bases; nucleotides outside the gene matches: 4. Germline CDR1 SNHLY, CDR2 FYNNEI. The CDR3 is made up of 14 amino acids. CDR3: CASTQGVPYNEQFF. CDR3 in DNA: TGTGCCAGCACACAGGGGGTCCCCTACAATGAGCAGTTCTTC.

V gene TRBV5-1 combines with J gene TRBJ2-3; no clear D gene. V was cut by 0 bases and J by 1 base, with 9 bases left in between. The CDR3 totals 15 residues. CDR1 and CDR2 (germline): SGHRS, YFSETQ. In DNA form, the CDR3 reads TGCGCCAGCAGCTTGGCTATCTCCGGCACAGATACGCAGTATTTT. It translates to CASSLAISGTDTQYF. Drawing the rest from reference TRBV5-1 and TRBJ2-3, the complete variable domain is KAGVTQTPRYLIKTRGQQVTLSCSPISGHRSVSWYQQTPGQGLQFLFEYFSETQRNKGNFPGRFSGRQFSNSRSEMNVSTLELGDSALYLCASSLAISGTDTQYFGPGTRLTVL.

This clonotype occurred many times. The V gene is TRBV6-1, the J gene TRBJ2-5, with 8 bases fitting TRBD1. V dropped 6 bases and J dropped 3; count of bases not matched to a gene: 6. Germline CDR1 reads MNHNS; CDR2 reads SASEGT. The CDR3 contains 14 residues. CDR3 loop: CASSRQGSKETQYF. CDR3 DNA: TGTGCCAGCAGCAGACAGGGGAGTAAAGAGACCCAGTACTTC.

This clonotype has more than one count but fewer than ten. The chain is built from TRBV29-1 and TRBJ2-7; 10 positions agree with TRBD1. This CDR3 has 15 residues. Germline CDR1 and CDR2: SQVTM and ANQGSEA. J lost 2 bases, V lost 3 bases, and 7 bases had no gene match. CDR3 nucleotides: TGCAGCGTTGAGTCGGGACAGGGGTTCCCCTACGAGCAGTACTTC. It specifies CSVESGQGFPYEQYF.

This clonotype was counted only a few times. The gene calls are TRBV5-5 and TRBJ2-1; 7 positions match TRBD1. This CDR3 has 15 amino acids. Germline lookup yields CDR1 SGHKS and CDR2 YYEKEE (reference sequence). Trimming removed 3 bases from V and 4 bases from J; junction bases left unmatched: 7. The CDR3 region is CASSSGTAPYNEQFF. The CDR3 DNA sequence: TGTGCCAGCAGCTCCGGGACAGCTCCTTACAATGAGCAGTTCTTC.

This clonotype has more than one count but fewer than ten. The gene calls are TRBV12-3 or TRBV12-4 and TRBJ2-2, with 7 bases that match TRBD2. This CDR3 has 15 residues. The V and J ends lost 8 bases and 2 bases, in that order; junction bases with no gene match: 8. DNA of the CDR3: TGTGCCAGCCTTCAGGGAGGGTCAAACACCGGGGAGCTGTTTTTT. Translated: CASLQGGSNTGELFF.

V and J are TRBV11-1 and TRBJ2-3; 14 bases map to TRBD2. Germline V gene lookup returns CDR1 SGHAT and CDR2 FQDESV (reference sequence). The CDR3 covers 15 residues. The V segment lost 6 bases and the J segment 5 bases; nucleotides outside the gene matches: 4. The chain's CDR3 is CASRPGLAGVDTQYF. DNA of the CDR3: TGTGCCAGCAGACCGGGACTAGCGGGGGTAGATACGCAGTATTTT.

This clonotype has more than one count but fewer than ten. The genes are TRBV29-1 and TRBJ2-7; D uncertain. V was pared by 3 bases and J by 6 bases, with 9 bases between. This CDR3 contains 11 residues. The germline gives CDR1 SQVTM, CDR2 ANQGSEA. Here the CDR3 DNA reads TGCAGCGTTGAGGCCGGCGGCGAGCAGTACTTC. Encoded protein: CSVEAGGEQYF.

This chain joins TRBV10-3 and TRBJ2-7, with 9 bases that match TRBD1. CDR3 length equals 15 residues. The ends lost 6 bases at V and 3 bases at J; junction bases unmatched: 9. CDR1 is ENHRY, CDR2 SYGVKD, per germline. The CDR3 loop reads CAISSGTGRIYEQYF. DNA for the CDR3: TGTGCCATCAGCTCCGGGACAGGGAGAATCTACGAGCAGTACTTC.

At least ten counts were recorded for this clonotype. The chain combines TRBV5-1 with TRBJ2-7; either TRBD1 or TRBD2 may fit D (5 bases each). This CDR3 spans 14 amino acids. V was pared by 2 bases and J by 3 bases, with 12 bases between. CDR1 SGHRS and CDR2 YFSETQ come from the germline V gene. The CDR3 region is CASSFGTDDYEQYF. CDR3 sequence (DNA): TGCGCCAGCAGCTTTGGGACGGACGACTACGAGCAGTACTTC. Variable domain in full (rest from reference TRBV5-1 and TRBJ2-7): KAGVTQTPRYLIKTRGQQVTLSCSPISGHRSVSWYQQTPGQGLQFLFEYFSETQRNKGNFPGRFSGRQFSNSRSEMNVSTLELGDSALYLCASSFGTDDYEQYFGPGTRLTVT.

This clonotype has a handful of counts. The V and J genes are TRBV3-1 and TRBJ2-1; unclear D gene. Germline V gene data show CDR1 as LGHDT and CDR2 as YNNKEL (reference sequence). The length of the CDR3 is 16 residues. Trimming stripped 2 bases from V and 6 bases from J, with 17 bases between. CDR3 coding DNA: TGTGCCAGCAGCCAACGATCTGGGCCCGCCTTCAATGAGCAGTTCTTC. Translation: CASSQRSGPAFNEQFF.